This T cell receptor (beta chain) was identified in a study of T cell changes during pregnancy in multiple sclerosis. This clone appeared once. The protocol was immunoSEQ multiplex PCR, while the TCRdb copy is restricted to in-frame clones and leaves out a portion. The sample records about 130,000 clones, about 95% being singletons. The sequenced sample was peripheral blood, obtained after pregnancy. The origin of this receptor is a female donor with multiple sclerosis, enrolled in a pregnancy study.

The CDR3 bases are TGTGCCAGCAGTTTTAGCGGTTGGCGTTCCACCTACAATGAGCAGTTCTTC. It codes for CASSFSGWRSTYNEQFF. The chain joins TRBV27 to TRBJ2-1, with D perhaps matching TRBD2 (6 bases). CDR1 and CDR2 from the germline V gene are MNHEY and SMNVEV (reference sequence). V lost 3 bases and J 2 bases, leaving 17 bases between the germline ends. This CDR3 is built from 17 residues.